This TCR beta chain was documented in a study of T-cell reconstitution after alpha-beta-depleted transplantation in children. Study results and caveats: Several hundred graft clones that had expanded were reportedly the source of alpha-beta T cells about two months after transplant. T cells produced anew were the main source of T-cell counts and diversity one year after transplant. From surviving recipient T cells and thymic progenitors came the high day-60 TCRbeta diversity observed in some patients.

Concerning this clonotype itself: Antigen specificity is unknown.

During its preparation, the TCRbeta library received unique molecular identifiers. TCRdb reprocessed the PCR reads via MiXCR and lists one record per CDR3 protein. The repertoire holds 450,000 to 550,000 distinct CDR3 sequences, with approximately 10% as singletons. Germline CDR1 MNHEY, CDR2 SMNVEV (reference sequence). CDR3 length equals 15 residues. With 0 bases removed from V and 4 bases from J, the gap between germline ends came to 11 bases. V and J are TRBV27 and TRBJ2-3; D might be TRBD2 (5 bases). This specimen consisted of PBMCs, mostly from graft donor cells, obtained 180 days after TCRalphabeta/CD19-depleted stem cell transplant. This clonotype was obtained from a female patient under 10 years old who had a stem cell transplant for aplastic anemia, so the T cells may come from the graft donor. CDR3 protein: CASSLSGEGADTQYF. CDR3 nucleotide sequence: TGTGCCAGCAGTTTATCGGGAGAGGGTGCAGATACGCAGTATTTT.